The 17 T cell receptor beta chains reported below all come from one sample, sequenced in a study of CD8 T cells in ankylosing spondylitis (dated by TCRdb to 2016 to 2017). Libraries were made using 5' RACE. TCRdb shows the sequencer as Illumina HiSeq 2500. In-frame beta chains were kept once TCRdb had trimmed the public reads at Q25 with fastp and called clones with MiXCR. Rows merge per CDR3 protein into single entries with the most common DNA and genes. The sample includes a few hundred thousand distinct CDR3 sequences, with approximately 20% observed a single time. Less than 20% of the sample comes from the top ten. These receptors' antigens are unknown. General findings and caveats noted by the study authors: A TCR beta motif made up of eight highly homologous amino acid variants appeared to be characteristic of blood from ankylosing spondylitis patients.

Input material: blood, either unsorted or a sorted T cell fraction (not recorded which). Receptor source: a male donor with ankylosing spondylitis.

The chain joins TRBV6-1 to TRBJ2-3, with D unresolved. This CDR3 comprises 14 residues. Trimming left V 8 bases short and J 1 base short, with 13 bases between. The germline V gene has CDR1 MNHNS and CDR2 SASEGT. The CDR3 here is CASLPDGRTDTQYF. CDR3 nucleotides: TGTGCCAGCCTACCGGACGGCCGCACAGATACGCAGTATTTT.

This clonotype was counted only a few times. V is TRBV6-5 and J is TRBJ1-4; D is ambiguous. The CDR3 totals 15 residues. CDR1 is MNHEY and CDR2 is SVGAGI in the germline V gene. Trimming removed 4 bases at V and 8 bases at J, with 17 bases between. In nucleotides, the CDR3 is TGTGCCAGCAGTTTGTTGGGGATAGGATCCGAAAAACTGTTTTTT. As protein: CASSLLGIGSEKLFF.

J is TRBJ2-2 and V is TRBV5-1, with TRBD1 identical over 10 bases. The V and J ends lost 0 bases and 7 bases, in that order; junction bases with no gene match: 3. The CDR3 is made up of 15 amino acids. CDR1 and CDR2 (germline): SGHRS, YFSETQ. The CDR3 nucleotides read TGCGCCAGCAGCTTGGGACAGGGGGCGTTCGGGGAGCTGTTTTTT. It yields the protein CASSLGQGAFGELFF. Supplemented by reference TRBV5-1 and TRBJ2-2, the full variable domain reads KAGVTQTPRYLIKTRGQQVTLSCSPISGHRSVSWYQQTPGQGLQFLFEYFSETQRNKGNFPGRFSGRQFSNSRSEMNVSTLELGDSALYLCASSLGQGAFGELFFGEGSRLTVL.

In this sample, this clonotype turned up many times. The chain recombines TRBV5-1 with TRBJ2-1; D may match TRBD1 or TRBD2 (6 bases each). The germline V gene has CDR1 SGHRS and CDR2 YFSETQ. The CDR3 is made up of 15 amino acids. Trimming removed 6 bases at V and 6 bases at J, with 19 bases between. For the CDR3, the DNA is TGCGCCAGCACCTCTGAGGGGGGCCGGGGCAATGAGCAGTTCTTC. This translates into CASTSEGGRGNEQFF.

In DNA, the CDR3 is TGTGCCAGCAGCCAACCAGCGGGAGGCAATGAGCAGTTCTTC. This sequence encodes CASSQPAGGNEQFF. The gene calls are TRBV16 and TRBJ2-1; 9 bases are shared with TRBD2. The junction had 2 bases not matched to a gene; V was cut back by 2 bases and J by 6 bases. The germline V gene encodes CDR1 KGHSY and CDR2 FQNENV. The CDR3 length is 14 residues.

The chain combines TRBV5-1 with TRBJ1-1, with 10 bases lining up with TRBD1. The CDR3 extends over 15 amino acids. CDR1 and CDR2 (germline): SGHRS, YFSETQ. The V segment lost 1 base and the J segment 7 bases; nucleotides outside the gene matches: 7. CDR3 sequence: CASSLTQDRGVEAFF. The CDR3, as DNA: TGCGCCAGCAGCTTGACCCAGGACAGGGGGGTTGAAGCTTTCTTT.

The V call is TRBV27, the J call TRBJ2-2; D possibly corresponds to TRBD1 (6 bases). The CDR3 spans 15 residues. Trimming removed 3 bases at V and 1 base at J, with 9 bases between. Germline assignment: CDR1 MNHEY and CDR2 SMNVEV (reference sequence). This chain's CDR3 is CASSFQTGNTGELFF. The DNA of the CDR3 is TGTGCCAGCAGTTTTCAGACAGGGAACACCGGGGAGCTGTTTTTT.

V gene TRBV20-1 combines with J gene TRBJ2-7; 10 positions match TRBD2. The trim removed 5 bases at V and 6 bases at J, leaving 7 bases unmatched. This CDR3 comprises 13 residues. CDR1 is DFQATT and CDR2 is SNEGSKA in the germline V gene (reference sequence). The CDR3, as DNA: TGCAGTGCTGCCAGCGGGAGGGCCGGCGAGCAGTACTTC. Translated: CSAASGRAGEQYF.

This clonotype has just a few counts. The gene calls are TRBV6-1 and TRBJ2-2; either TRBD1 or TRBD2 may supply D (5 bases each). In germline, CDR1 is MNHNS, CDR2 SASEGT. The CDR3 covers 15 residues. Between the trimmed V and J ends, which lost 5 bases and 0 bases, there was a span of 10 bases. The chain's CDR3 is CASSRDVANTGELFF. CDR3 DNA sequence: TGTGCCAGCAGTAGGGACGTCGCGAACACCGGGGAGCTGTTTTTT.

CDR3 bases: TGTGCCAGCAGCTTAAACCCGGGGGGGGCCTACGAGCAGTACTTC. It specifies CASSLNPGGAYEQYF. The gene calls are TRBV7-3 and TRBJ2-7, with 8 bases matching TRBD2. Germline values: CDR1 SGHTA, CDR2 FQGTGA. V trimming: 1 base; J trimming: 2 bases; junction bases outside the gene matches: 4. This CDR3 is 15 amino acids long.

The V gene is TRBV29-1, the J gene TRBJ1-3, with a tentative D call TRBD1 (5 bases). This CDR3 contains 11 residues. Per the germline V gene, CDR1 is SQVTM and CDR2 is ANQGSEA. With 1 base removed from V and 11 bases from J, the gap between germline ends came to 9 bases. CDR3 DNA sequence: TGCAGCGTTGAAGTGGGGGAGTCCATATATTTT. This sequence encodes CSVEVGESIYF. The variable domain in full, with the rest retrieved from reference TRBV29-1 and TRBJ1-3, is SAVISQKPSRDICQRGTSLTIQCQVDSQVTMMFWYRQQPGQSLTLIATANQGSEATYESGFVIDKFPISRPNLTFSTLTVSNMSPEDSSIYLCSVEVGESIYFGEGSWLTVV.

This clonotype has only a few counts. CDR3 region: CASSQEYRDTQYF. For the CDR3, the DNA is TGTGCCAGCAGCCAAGAGTACCGGGATACGCAGTATTTT. This chain links TRBV4-2 with TRBJ2-3; D is unresolved. This CDR3 spans 13 amino acids. V shed 0 bases and J shed 6 bases, with 7 bases lying between them. Germline CDR1 LGHNA, CDR2 YNFKEQ.

This clonotype was seen a few times. CDR3 in DNA: TGTGCCAGCAGTAAACGGGGTCCGGGGAACACAGATACGCAGTATTTT. This gives the protein CASSKRGPGNTDTQYF. The gene calls are TRBV6-1 and TRBJ2-3, with D perhaps matching TRBD2 (5 bases). The ends were cut back, 5 bases at V and 2 bases at J, with 17 bases in the middle. The CDR3 is 16 amino acids. The V gene's germline CDR1 is MNHNS and CDR2 SASEGT.

This clonotype appeared a few times. The rearrangement links TRBV18 to TRBJ1-5; D gene ambiguous. Germline assignment: CDR1 KGHSH and CDR2 LQKENI. V lost 3 bases and J 3 bases, leaving 12 bases between the germline ends. This CDR3 has 15 residues. The CDR3 sequence is CASSPYPQDNQPQHF. CDR3 nucleotides: TGTGCCAGCTCACCCTACCCCCAGGACAATCAGCCCCAGCATTTT.

This clonotype was counted at least ten times. This chain joins TRBV27 and TRBJ2-7, with D perhaps TRBD1 or TRBD2 (5 bases each). Trimming removed 5 bases at V and 6 bases at J, with 14 bases between. This CDR3 has 13 amino acids. Germline V gene lookup returns CDR1 MNHEY and CDR2 SMNVEV (reference sequence). CDR3 DNA: TGTGCCAGCAGTCCGGGGCACTCGGGCGAGCAGTACTTC. Amino acid sequence: CASSPGHSGEQYF.

This clonotype was counted between two and nine times. The chain carries TRBV6-2 or TRBV6-3 and TRBJ2-2; 7 bases line up with TRBD2. Trimming cost V 2 bases and J 1 base; bases outside gene matches: 4. This CDR3 region has 16 residues. In germline, CDR1 is MNHEY, CDR2 SVGEGT. The CDR3 DNA reads as TGTGCCAGCAGTTACCGGGACTACCAGAACACCGGGGAGCTGTTTTTT. Translation: CASSYRDYQNTGELFF.

This clonotype occurred a few times. V and J are TRBV20-1 and TRBJ1-5; 7 bases fit TRBD1. There are 14 residues in the CDR3. CDR1 is DFQATT, CDR2 SNEGSKA, per germline (reference sequence). Trimming removed 3 bases from V and 0 bases from J; junction bases left unmatched: 2. This CDR3 reads CSARTGFSNQPQHF. The CDR3 nucleotides read TGCAGTGCTAGGACAGGGTTTAGCAATCAGCCCCAGCATTTT.